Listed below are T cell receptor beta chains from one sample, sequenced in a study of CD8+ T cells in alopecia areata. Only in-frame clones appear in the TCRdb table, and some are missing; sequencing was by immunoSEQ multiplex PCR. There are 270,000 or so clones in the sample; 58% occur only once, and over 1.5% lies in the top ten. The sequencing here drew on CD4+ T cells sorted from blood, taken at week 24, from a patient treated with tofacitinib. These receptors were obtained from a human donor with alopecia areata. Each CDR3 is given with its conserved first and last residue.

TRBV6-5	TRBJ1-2	CASSYPFAGGYGYTF
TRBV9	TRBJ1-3	CASSLSGGSYSGNTIYF
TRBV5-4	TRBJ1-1	CASSFRQAVTEAFF
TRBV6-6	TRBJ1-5	CASSLDSEENQPQHF
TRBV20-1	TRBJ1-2	CSVLRDSGYTF
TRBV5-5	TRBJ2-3	CASSSFSDTQYF
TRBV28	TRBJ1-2	CASISQGVYGYTF
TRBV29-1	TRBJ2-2	CSVERGGSGGELFF
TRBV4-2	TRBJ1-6	CASSGQGNNSPLHF
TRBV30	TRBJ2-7	CAWTKGRYEQYF
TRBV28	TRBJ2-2	CASSLRQAGGWELFF
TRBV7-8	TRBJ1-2	CASSLAGDRGPNTF
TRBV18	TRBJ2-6	CASSQSTGTGPGANVLTF
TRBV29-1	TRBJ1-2	CSTSTGASNYGYTF
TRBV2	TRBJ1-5	CASSEHRGGNQPQHF
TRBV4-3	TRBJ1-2	CASSQGTSYGYTF